This T cell receptor beta chain was sequenced for a study of blood T cell repertoires in COVID-19. Study summary: Some COVID-19 samples were acute and others convalescent; all came from the United States, Italy and Spain. T cells, B-cell-depleted T cells, or PBMCs provided the cDNA or gDNA that served as material.

The germline CDR1 and CDR2 sequences are WSHSY and SAAADI. CDR3 length equals 18 residues. The ends lost 6 bases at V and 3 bases at J; junction bases unmatched: 18. This clone came up once. Data came from immunoSEQ multiplex PCR; TCRdb stores just in-frame clones and leaves some out. The table lists 270,000 or so clones, roughly 85% of them singletons. Sequencing was done on a sample of peripheral blood. This chain joins TRBV10-2 and TRBJ2-5, with 8 positions matching TRBD1. The clonotype was recovered from a human donor in a cohort sampled during active COVID-19. CDR3 nucleotide sequence: TGCGCCAGCAGGGATGGGACAGGTTTTTTCCCCCTCAAAGAGACCCAGTACTTC. Translation gives CASRDGTGFFPLKETQYF.